The TCR beta chain described here comes from a study of blood T cell repertoires in COVID-19. Study-level background: Whether acute or convalescent, the COVID-19 samples came from the United States, Italy and Spain. From T cells, B-cell-depleted T cells, or PBMCs came the material, which was cDNA or gDNA.

The CDR3 loop spans 14 amino acids. The assay was immunoSEQ multiplex PCR, and TCRdb's table has in-frame clones only and misses some. The sample records about 140,000 clones, around three quarters being singletons. The chain couples TRBV21-1 to TRBJ2-5; the table's TRBD1 call for D was not verified on the DNA. TRBV21-1 is a documented pseudogene. The sequence derives from a man aged 45-65 years with acute or convalescent COVID-19. The specimen sequenced was peripheral blood. CDR3 sequence: CASSKGACQETQYF. The DNA for the CDR3 is TGTGCCAGCAGCAAAGGGGCCTGCCAAGAGACCCAGTACTTC.